A single sample is the source of the 18 T cell receptor beta chains below, sequenced in a study of T-cell reconstitution after alpha-beta-depleted transplantation in children. The authors prepared the TCRbeta library with unique molecular identifiers. In TCRdb, the PCR reads were re-called with MiXCR into one record per CDR3 protein. The profile shows more than 400,000 distinct CDR3 sequences, 10% to 12% of them singletons. Sequenced material: PBMCs, mostly from graft donor cells, taken 180 days after TCRalphabeta/CD19-depleted stem cell transplant. The origin of the receptors is a female patient between 2 and 15 years old who had a stem cell transplant for aplastic anemia, so the T cells may come from the graft donor.

The chain has TRBV5-1 and TRBJ2-7; the D gene is possibly TRBD2 (7 bases). The ends were cut back, 5 bases at V and 3 bases at J, with 21 bases in the middle. The CDR3 is 16 residues long. Per the germline V gene, CDR1 is SGHRS and CDR2 is YFSETQ. The CDR3 here is CASSPRGGEPHYEQYF. The CDR3, as DNA: TGCGCCAGCAGTCCAAGAGGGGGGGAGCCTCACTACGAGCAGTACTTC.

The sample holds many counts of this clonotype. The chain carries TRBV7-2 and TRBJ2-2; 12 bases agree with TRBD1. The V gene's germline CDR1 is SGHTA and CDR2 FQGNSA. The CDR3 sequence is 16 residues long. V was clipped by 3 bases and J by 6 bases; unmatched bases: 5. CDR3 nucleotide sequence: TGTGCCAGCAGCTTTGCCGGGACAGGGGGCCCCGGGGAGCTGTTTTTT. This codes for CASSFAGTGGPGELFF. Full variable domain (missing parts from reference TRBV7-2 and TRBJ2-2): GAGVSQSPSNKVTEKGKDVELRCDPISGHTALYWYRQSLGQGLEFLIYFQGNSAPDKSGLPSDRFSAERTGGSVSTLTIQRTQQEDSAVYLCASSFAGTGGPGELFFGEGSRLTVL.

This clonotype was detected ten times or more. This chain links TRBV28 with TRBJ2-3; D not resolved. This CDR3 is 14 amino acids long. The V gene lost 2 bases and the J gene lost 0 bases, with 6 bases spanning the gap. From germline, CDR1 is MDHEN and CDR2 SYDVKM. CDR3 protein: CASSLPPSTDTQYF. CDR3 sequence (DNA): TGTGCCAGCAGTTTACCACCGAGCACAGATACGCAGTATTTT.

The chain recombines TRBV20-1 with TRBJ2-2; a weak D match, TRBD2 (6 bases). The germline gives CDR1 DFQATT, CDR2 SNEGSKA (reference sequence). V lost 0 bases, J lost 5 bases, and 13 bases lay in between. This CDR3 is 15 amino acids long. CDR3 nucleotides: TGCAGTGCTAGAGATGATGGGAGGCGAACCGGGGAGCTGTTTTTT. Its protein is CSARDDGRRTGELFF.

This clonotype was seen more than once but under ten times. The chain is built from TRBV12-3 or TRBV12-4 and TRBJ1-1; the D gene is possibly TRBD1 (6 bases). The CDR3 is 15 amino acids. Between the trimmed V and J ends, which lost 5 bases and 0 bases, there was a span of 13 bases. CDR3 sequence (DNA): TGTGCCAGCAGTCCCAGTCACAGGGTGAACACTGAAGCTTTCTTT. Protein: CASSPSHRVNTEAFF.

The chain is built from TRBV14 and TRBJ2-7; 8 bases are shared with TRBD1. Germline CDR1 and CDR2: SGHDN and FVKESK. Losses at the gene ends were 1 base for V and 3 bases for J; bases not matched to a gene: 5. The CDR3 contains 15 residues. This CDR3 reads CASSQGTGHYYEQYV. CDR3 in DNA: TGTGCCAGCAGCCAAGGGACAGGGCACTACTACGAGCAGTACGTC.

The rearrangement joins TRBV29-1 to TRBJ2-1; 7 bases agree with TRBD2. The CDR3 runs 11 residues. CDR1 and CDR2 (germline): SQVTM, ANQGSEA. V dropped 7 bases and J dropped 9; count of bases not matched to a gene: 6. This CDR3 reads CSAGREGEQFF. Written as DNA, the CDR3 is TGCAGCGCGGGCAGGGAGGGTGAGCAGTTCTTC.

This clonotype was recorded a few times. The chain links TRBV29-1 to TRBJ2-3, with D possibly TRBD1 on 6 matching bases. The V end lost 0 bases, the J end lost 3 bases, and 10 bases lay between the germline ends. The CDR3 sequence is 14 residues long. Germline V gene lookup returns CDR1 SQVTM and CDR2 ANQGSEA. In DNA form, the CDR3 reads TGCAGCGTTGAAGACAGGGGCACGACAGATACGCAGTATTTT. It translates to CSVEDRGTTDTQYF.

This sequence joins TRBV20-1 and TRBJ1-1, with a tentative D call TRBD1 (5 bases). The CDR3 is 13 amino acids. CDR1 and CDR2 from the germline V gene are DFQATT and SNEGSKA (reference sequence). The ends were cut back, 4 bases at V and 3 bases at J, with 12 bases in the middle. The DNA for the CDR3 is TGCAGTGCTAATTCGGGGGACTACACTGAAGCTTTCTTT. Residues: CSANSGDYTEAFF.

This clonotype has more than one count but fewer than ten. This chain links TRBV21-1 with TRBJ2-2; the D call of TRBD1 is as the table states it, not checked on the DNA. TRBV21-1 is deemed a pseudogene. The CDR3 loop spans 13 amino acids. The CDR3 loop is CASSKRGPGELFF. DNA of the CDR3: TGTGCCAGCAGCAAACGGGGGCCCGGGGAGCTGTTTTTT.

Turning to this clonotype: Sequence at one end of the junction differs from germline and may be a read error. The chain is built from TRBV7-2 and TRBJ1-2; 8 bases are shared with TRBD1. This CDR3 has 15 residues. Germline V gene data show CDR1 as SGHTA and CDR2 as FQGNSA. The CDR3 loop reads CASRYRGASFWKENF. In DNA, the CDR3 is TGTGCCAGCAGGTACAGGGGGGCCAGTTTCTGGAAGGAAAACTTC.

This clonotype was observed once. For the CDR3, the DNA is TGTGCCAGCAGCCGCCCCCCCCGGCGGGGAAGGACCTACAATGAGCAGTTCTTC. Amino acids: CASSRPPRRGRTYNEQFF. The chain employs TRBV7-6 and TRBJ2-1; TRBD2 might be the D (6 bases). Germline CDR1 SGHVS, CDR2 FNYEAQ. Trimming took 5 bases from V and 2 from J, leaving 22 bases between them. CDR3 length equals 18 residues. Based on the CDR3 plus reference TRBV7-6 and TRBJ2-1, the full variable domain is GAGVSQSPRYKVTKRGQDVALRCDPISGHVSLYWYRQALGQGPEFLTYFNYEAQQDKSGLPNDRFSAERPEGSISTLTIQRTEQRDSAMYRCASSRPPRRGRTYNEQFFGPGTRLTVL.

The V call is TRBV4-1, the J call TRBJ2-5, with D possibly being TRBD1 or TRBD2 (5 bases each). Germline V gene data show CDR1 as MGHRA and CDR2 as YSYEKL. CDR3 length equals 14 residues. V dropped 0 bases and J dropped 7 bases, with 12 bases sitting between them. DNA of the CDR3: TGCGCCAGCAGCCAAGATCGGGGCCCGGGGACCCAGTACTTC. Translating it yields CASSQDRGPGTQYF.

This clonotype was counted only a few times. The chain's CDR3 is CAIGRGRNTEAFF. CDR3 sequence (DNA): TGTGCCATCGGACGGGGAAGGAACACTGAAGCTTTCTTT. The V call is TRBV10-3, the J call TRBJ1-1; no clear D gene. Per germline, CDR1 ENHRY and CDR2 SYGVKD. This CDR3 has 13 residues. Trimming took off 8 bases at V and 1 base at J, with 11 bases between the two ends.

The chain is built from TRBV15 and TRBJ1-5; D possibly corresponds to TRBD1 (5 bases). Looked up from germline, CDR1 is LNHNV and CDR2 is YYDKDF (reference sequence). The CDR3 extends over 15 amino acids. V was trimmed by 6 bases and J by 0 bases, leaving 12 bases between them. CDR3: CATSRQGYSNQPQHF. In nucleotides, the CDR3 is TGTGCCACCAGTAGGCAGGGATATAGCAATCAGCCCCAGCATTTT.

This clonotype was recorded at least ten times. V gene TRBV12-3 or TRBV12-4 combines with J gene TRBJ2-7; D possibly corresponds to TRBD1 (5 bases). The germline V and J ends were trimmed by 3 bases and 2 bases, with 14 bases remaining between them. The CDR3 has 15 amino acids. In DNA form, the CDR3 reads TGTGCCAGCAGTTTGGGCAGGGAAGACCCCTACGAGCAGTACTTC. Residues: CASSLGREDPYEQYF.

This chain uses TRBV6-5 with TRBJ1-4, with D possibly matching TRBD1 (6 bases). CDR1 is MNHEY and CDR2 is SVGAGI in the germline V gene. The CDR3 is made up of 15 amino acids. V gave up 8 bases and J gave up 4 bases, with 17 bases separating them. The CDR3 loop reads CASGRQGTDNEKLFF. The DNA of the CDR3 is TGTGCCAGCGGACGTCAGGGGACGGATAATGAAAAACTGTTTTTT.

In this sample, this clonotype turned up a few times. The chain couples TRBV12-3 or TRBV12-4 to TRBJ1-1; perhaps TRBD1 as D (5 bases). The ends were cut back, 7 bases at V and 0 bases at J, with 12 bases in the middle. The CDR3 has 14 residues. This CDR3 reads CASNQGRLNTEAFF. The CDR3 DNA reads TGTGCCAGCAACCAGGGACGCCTGAACACTGAAGCTTTCTTT.